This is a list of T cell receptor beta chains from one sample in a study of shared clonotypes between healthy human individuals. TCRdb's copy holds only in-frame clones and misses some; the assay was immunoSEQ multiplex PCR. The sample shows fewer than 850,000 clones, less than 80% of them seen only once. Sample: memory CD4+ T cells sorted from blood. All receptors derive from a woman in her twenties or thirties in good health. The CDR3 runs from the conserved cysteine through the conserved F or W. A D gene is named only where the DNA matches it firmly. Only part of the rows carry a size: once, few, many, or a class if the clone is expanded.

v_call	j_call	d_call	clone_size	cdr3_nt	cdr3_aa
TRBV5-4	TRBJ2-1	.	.	TGTGCCAGCAGCTTGGTCGGGAAGAGCAATGAGCAGTTCTTC	CASSLVGKSNEQFF
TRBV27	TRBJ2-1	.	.	TGTGCCAGCAGACCGACCGGGGCCGAGGGCTACAATGAGCAGTTCTTC	CASRPTGAEGYNEQFF
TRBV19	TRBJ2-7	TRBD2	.	TGTGCCAGTAGTATCCGCGGGGGGGGTCTCTCCTACGAGCAGTACTTC	CASSIRGGGLSYEQYF
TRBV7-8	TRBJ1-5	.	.	TGTGCCAGCAGCTTACGGACAGACATCAGGAATCAGCCCCAGCATTTT	CASSLRTDIRNQPQHF
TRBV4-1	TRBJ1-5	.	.	TGCGCCAGCAGCTTTCTCCAGGGTCAGCCCCAGCATTTT	CASSFLQGQPQHF
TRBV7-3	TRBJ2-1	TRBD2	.	TGTGCCAGCAGCTTGAATTTCGGGAGGGAGCAGTTCTTC	CASSLNFGREQFF
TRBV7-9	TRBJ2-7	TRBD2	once	TGTGCCAGCAGCTTAGGACTAGCGGAGACCTACGAGCAGTACTTC	CASSLGLAETYEQYF
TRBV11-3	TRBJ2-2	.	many	TGTGCCAGCAGCTTAGGCGGGAACACCGGGGAGCTGTTTTTT	CASSLGGNTGELFF
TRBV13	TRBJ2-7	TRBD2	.	TGTGCCAGCAGCTTAAGGCTAGCGGGAAGCGAGCAGTACTTC	CASSLRLAGSEQYF
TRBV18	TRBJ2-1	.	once	TGTGCCAGCTCACCACCGAAGAACATTGCGGCCGATGAGCAGTTCTTC	CASSPPKNIAADEQFF
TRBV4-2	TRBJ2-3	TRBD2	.	TGTGCCAGCAGCCAAGGTTTCACTAGCGGAGGCACAGATACGCAGTATTTT	CASSQGFTSGGTDTQYF
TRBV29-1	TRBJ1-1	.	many	TGCAGCGTTGTACAGAACACTGAAGCTTTCTTT	CSVVQNTEAFF
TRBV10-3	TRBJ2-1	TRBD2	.	TGTGCCATCAGTGCCGGGACTAGCGGGAGCTTGTCCTACAATGAGCAGTTCTTC	CAISAGTSGSLSYNEQFF
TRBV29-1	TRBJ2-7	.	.	TGCAGCGTTGAAGCCGGGACGCCCCCCTACGAGCAGTACTTC	CSVEAGTPPYEQYF
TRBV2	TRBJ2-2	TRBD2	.	TGTGCCAGCAGGAGACTAGCGGCGAACACCGGGGAGCTGTTTTTT	CASRRLAANTGELFF
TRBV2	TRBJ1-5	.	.	TGTGCCAGCAGTGATTCTGTGGTCAATCAGCCCCAGCATTTT	CASSDSVVNQPQHF
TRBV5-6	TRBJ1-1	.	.	TGTGCCAGCAGGAGGAGCCTCCAGGCTGAAGCTTTCTTT	CASRRSLQAEAFF
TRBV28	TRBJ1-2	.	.	TGTGCCAGCAGTTTCGCAGGCGCACCCTATGGCTACACCTTC	CASSFAGAPYGYTF
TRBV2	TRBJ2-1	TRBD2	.	TGTGCCAGCAGTGAGGGGGGTAGCGGGAGGCAAAATGAGCAGTTCTTC	CASSEGGSGRQNEQFF
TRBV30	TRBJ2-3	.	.	TGTGCCTGGAGAGCTGCGGGATCCCTCACAGATACGCAGTATTTT	CAWRAAGSLTDTQYF
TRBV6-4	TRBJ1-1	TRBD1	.	TGTGCCAGCAGTTCACAGGGGACGAACACTGAAGCTTTCTTT	CASSSQGTNTEAFF
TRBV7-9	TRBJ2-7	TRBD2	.	TGTGCCAGCAGCCCCTGGACTAGCGGGAGTAGGGAGCAGTACTTC	CASSPWTSGSREQYF
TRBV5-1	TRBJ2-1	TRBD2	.	TGCGCCAGCAGAGAAGCGGGAGGGTACAATGAGCAGTTCTTC	CASREAGGYNEQFF
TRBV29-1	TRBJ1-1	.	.	TGCAGCGTTGAGGAGGGGATGAACACTGAAGCTTTCTTT	CSVEEGMNTEAFF
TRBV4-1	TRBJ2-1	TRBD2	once	TGCGCCAGCAGCCGCTCTAGCGGGCCTTACAATGAGCAGTTCTTC	CASSRSSGPYNEQFF
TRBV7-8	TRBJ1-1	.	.	TGTGCCAGCAGCTCCGGTAGGGGCGGAGACACTGAAGCTTTCTTT	CASSSGRGGDTEAFF
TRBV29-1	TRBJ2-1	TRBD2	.	TGCAGCGTCCCAAGAGCCACTAGCGGGATCAGCGATGAGCAGTTCTTC	CSVPRATSGISDEQFF
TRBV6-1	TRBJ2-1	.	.	TGTGCCAGCAGTGAAGCGGGAACAGGGAAATCTCTTGAGCAGTTCTTC	CASSEAGTGKSLEQFF
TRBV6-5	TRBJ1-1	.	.	TGTGCCAGCAGTTACTCTCCGGGGTCCACTGAAGCTTTCTTT	CASSYSPGSTEAFF
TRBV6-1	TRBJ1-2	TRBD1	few	TGTGCCAGCAGTGCAGGGCGACAGGGGCGGGAGAACTATGGCTACACCTTC	CASSAGRQGRENYGYTF
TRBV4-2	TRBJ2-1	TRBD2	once	TGTGCCAGCAGCCAAGATTTTAGCGGGAAGTACAATGAGCAGTTCTTC	CASSQDFSGKYNEQFF
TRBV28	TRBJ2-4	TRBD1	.	TGTGCCAGCAGAGGGACAGGAAGAATTCAGTACTTC	CASRGTGRIQYF
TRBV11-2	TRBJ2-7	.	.	TGTGCCAGCAGTTCGCCTAGGAGACCCTACGAGCAGTACTTC	CASSSPRRPYEQYF
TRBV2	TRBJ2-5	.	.	TGTGCCAGCAGTGTTCAGGGTCAAGAGACCCAGTACTTC	CASSVQGQETQYF
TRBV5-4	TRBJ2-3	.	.	TGTGCCAGCAGCTTGGGTGACCCGGGGCGTGGAGATACGCAGTATTTT	CASSLGDPGRGDTQYF
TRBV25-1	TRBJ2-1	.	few	TGTGCCAGCAGTCTCGTCAGAGACAACTCCTACAATGAGCAGTTCTTC	CASSLVRDNSYNEQFF
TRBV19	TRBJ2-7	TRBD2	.	TGTGCCAGTCGGGGGCGGGGGGCCTACGAGCAGTACTTC	CASRGRGAYEQYF
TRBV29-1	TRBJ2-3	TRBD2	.	TGCAGCGCCTCGGGGGGATCAGGCACAGATACGCAGTATTTT	CSASGGSGTDTQYF
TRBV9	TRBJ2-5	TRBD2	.	TGTGCCAGCAGCGCTAGCGGGTCGTCGGAGGAGACCCAGTACTTC	CASSASGSSEETQYF
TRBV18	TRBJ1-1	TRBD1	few	TGTGCCAGCTCACCACTTACAACAGGGGGAACTGAAGCTTTCTTT	CASSPLTTGGTEAFF
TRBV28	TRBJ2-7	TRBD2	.	TGTGCCAGCAGGTCGACTAGCCGGGAGCAGTACTTC	CASRSTSREQYF